These T cell receptor beta chains were read from a single sample in a study of blood T cell repertoires in COVID-19. Data came from immunoSEQ multiplex PCR; TCRdb stores just in-frame clones and leaves some out. The sample consists of over 200,000 clones, 83% of them appearing once. Material for sequencing was peripheral blood. The receptor source for this set is a man older than 75 with acute or convalescent COVID-19. The conserved cysteine and the conserved F or W are not part of the CDR3 here. The order of the fields is V gene, D gene, CDR3 protein. D genes are given only for firm matches.

TRBV5-1 - ASSFSGEETQY
TRBV14 - ASSQVGETQY
TRBV6-6 - ASSYSRGGGEAF
TRBV9 - ASSSVEGKNTGELF
TRBV19 TRBD1 ASSILGQGLNEQY
TRBV5-1 - ASSLRGSTEAF
TRBV6-6 - ASSPVYNEQF
TRBV20-1 TRBD1 SASSGGEQY
TRBV28 TRBD1 ASLGTGGFYGYT
TRBV28 - ASSPPSLNSGANVLT
TRBV24-1 TRBD2 ATGQGTSGSQETQY
TRBV7-8 - ASSLSWETPAAY
TRBV2 - ASSQGGGSKNTEAF
TRBV5-1 - ASSLAESRQGWTYEQY
TRBV11-2 - ASSLARETQY
TRBV5-4 - ASSLEGVNTEAF
TRBV19 - ASWQSGANVLT
TRBV29-1 TRBD1 SVEARTGAYGYT
TRBV5-4 TRBD2 ASSPVAGGTDTQY
TRBV5-1 TRBD2 ASSLAQRGSTDTQY
TRBV28 TRBD1 ASSVGGQGQAETQY
TRBV14 TRBD2 ASSPLDSGGGELF
TRBV27 TRBD1 ASRIRGQGNQPQH
TRBV5-5 - AKPPGLIYGYT
TRBV29-1 - SVGRDSQVGF
TRBV4-1 TRBD2 ASSQDRAGGVTDTQY
TRBV7-2 - ASSFRTLASGLNEQF
TRBV7-7 - ASSSSAGAEAF
TRBV6-5 - ASWPMEGRYEQF
TRBV24-1 - ATSDFGTSNEQF
TRBV28 TRBD1 ATTTGGVYEQY
TRBV7-9 TRBD1 ASSLDIQPGQGAGYGYT
TRBV5-1 - ASSLSRDNYEQY
TRBV7-2 TRBD1 ASSKGQGFETEKLF
TRBV4-1 - ASSQDSVTDTQY
TRBV19 TRBD1 ASSNHRGPNEKLF
TRBV7-9 - ASSLASTDQPQH
TRBV7-9 TRBD1 ASSLQGATGNTIY
TRBV19 - ASIPSSAGAGAAF
TRBV12-3/TRBV12-4 TRBD1 ATKTGFQPQH